The 8 T cell receptor beta chains in this list originate from one sample, sequenced in a study of human T cells and chemical hapten exposure. TCRdb analysed the 5' RACE reads with MiXCR anew, one entry per CDR3 protein. The sample includes roughly 81,000 distinct CDR3 sequences, approximately 15% of them seen just once. Whole blood that had not been fractionated was the source of extracted total RNA. The receptors here all came from a female donor in good health.

CDR3 nucleotide sequence: TGTGCCAGTAATGACCGACCCATTTTCACAGATACGCAGTATTTT. The encoded protein is CASNDRPIFTDTQYF. The chain uses TRBV19 and TRBJ2-3, with unresolved D. The CDR3 contains 15 residues. Germline V gene lookup returns CDR1 LNHDA and CDR2 SQIVND (reference sequence). With 7 bases removed from V and 2 bases from J, the gap between germline ends came to 16 bases. Using reference TRBV19 and TRBJ2-3 for the parts outside the CDR3, the full variable domain is DGGITQSPKYLFRKEGQNVTLSCEQNLNHDAMYWYRQDPGQGLRLIYYSQIVNDFQKGDIAEGYSVSREKKESFPLTVTSAQKNPTAFYLCASNDRPIFTDTQYFGPGTRLTVL.

V is TRBV6-2 or TRBV6-3 and J is TRBJ1-5; TRBD1 might be the D (6 bases). V was trimmed by 8 bases and J by 0 bases, leaving 17 bases between them. Looked up from germline, CDR1 is MNHEY and CDR2 is SVGEGT. This CDR3 is built from 16 residues. The DNA for the CDR3 is TGTGCCAGCGCCGGGGGGCAGCGATATAGCAATCAGCCCCAGCATTTT. Translation gives CASAGGQRYSNQPQHF.

CDR3 coding DNA: TGTGCCAGCAGCTCTAGCGGGAGCTACAATGAGCAGTTCTTC. Translation gives CASSSSGSYNEQFF. The V gene is TRBV7-8, the J gene TRBJ2-1; TRBD2 agrees at 10 bases. This CDR3 is 14 amino acids long. The germline CDR1 and CDR2 sequences are SGHVS and FQNEAQ. The junction had 0 bases not matched to a gene; V was cut back by 4 bases and J by 3 bases. Full variable domain (outside the CDR3, taken from reference TRBV7-8 and TRBJ2-1): GAGVSQSPRYKVAKRGQDVALRCDPISGHVSLFWYQQALGQGPEFLTYFQNEAQLDKSGLPSDRFFAERPEGSVSTLKIQRTQQEDSAVYLCASSSSGSYNEQFFGPGTRLTVL.

This clonotype was found a few times. The chain employs TRBV28 and TRBJ2-3, with 9 bases aligning to TRBD2. Unmatched junction bases numbered 14, after V lost 8 bases and J lost 5 bases. From germline, CDR1 is MDHEN and CDR2 SYDVKM. This CDR3 region has 16 residues. The CDR3 nucleotides read TGTGCCAGCGTCCCCGACGGGGCTAGCGGGATAGATACGCAGTATTTT. Amino acid sequence: CASVPDGASGIDTQYF.

The J gene is TRBJ1-5, the V gene TRBV30; D is unclear. In germline, CDR1 is GTSNPN, CDR2 SVGIG (reference sequence). The CDR3 consists of 15 residues. Deletions cut 2 bases from V and 1 base from J, with 12 bases between. The CDR3 region is CAWSKGLRSNQPQHF. CDR3 bases: TGTGCCTGGAGTAAGGGCCTAAGGAGCAATCAGCCCCAGCATTTT.

This clonotype was counted a few times. The CDR3 sequence is CASSLGGYPETQYF. The CDR3 bases are TGTGCCAGCAGTCTTGGGGGGTATCCAGAGACCCAGTACTTC. This chain joins TRBV6-5 and TRBJ2-5, with a weak D call TRBD2 (6 bases). Trimming took 5 bases from V and 4 from J, leaving 14 bases between them. The germline gives CDR1 MNHEY, CDR2 SVGAGI. The CDR3 runs to 14 residues.

The rearrangement links TRBV5-6 to TRBJ2-7; D call uncertain. The V end was cut by 3 bases, the J end by 4 bases, with 14 bases between. Looked up from germline, CDR1 is SGHDT and CDR2 is YYEEEE. The CDR3 extends over 14 amino acids. The CDR3 is CASSSATVKYEQYF. The CDR3 DNA reads as TGTGCCAGCAGCTCGGCTACAGTAAAATACGAGCAGTACTTC.

This clonotype was counted only a few times. The chain is built from TRBV7-2 and TRBJ2-3; unclear D gene. V lost 1 base, J lost 5 bases, and 7 bases lay in between. Germline CDR1 reads SGHTA; CDR2 reads FQGNSA. The CDR3 extends over 13 amino acids. The CDR3 spells CASSLEWLDTQYF. CDR3 bases: TGTGCCAGCAGCTTAGAGTGGCTAGATACGCAGTATTTT.